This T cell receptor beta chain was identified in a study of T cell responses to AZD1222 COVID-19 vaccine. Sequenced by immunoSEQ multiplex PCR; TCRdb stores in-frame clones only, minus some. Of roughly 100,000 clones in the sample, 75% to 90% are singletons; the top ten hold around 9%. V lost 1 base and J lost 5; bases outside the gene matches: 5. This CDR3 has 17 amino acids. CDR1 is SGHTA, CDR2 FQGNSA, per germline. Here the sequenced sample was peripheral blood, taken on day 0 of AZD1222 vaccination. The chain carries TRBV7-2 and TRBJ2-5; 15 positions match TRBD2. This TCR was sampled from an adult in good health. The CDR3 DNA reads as TGTGCCAGCAGCTTAGGGACTAGCGGGGGGGCTTCGGAGACCCAGTACTTC. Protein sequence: CASSLGTSGGASETQYF.